This T cell receptor (beta chain) was captured in a study of T cells in Graves' hyperthyroidism and ophthalmopathy. What was amplified from RNA transcripts were TCR beta CDR3 regions. HTBI primers were employed in a first-round RT-PCR of the TCR CDR3. A single record per CDR3 protein comes from TCRdb applying MiXCR to the multiplex PCR reads. In the table there are about 700,000 distinct CDR3 sequences, around 15% of which are singletons. This clonotype was seen ten or more times. CDR3 length: 16 residues. V shed 4 bases and J 5 bases; nucleotides not matched to a gene: 9. CDR1 is LGHDT and CDR2 is YNNKEL in the germline V gene (reference sequence).

The chain links TRBV3-1 to TRBJ2-7, with 12 nucleotides matching TRBD1. The source is a woman between 18 and 29 years old with Graves' hyperthyroidism. The sequenced sample consisted of blood. The CDR3 DNA is TGTGCCAGCAGCCCGTACGGGACAGGGGGCATGGACGAGCAGTACTTC. It yields the protein CASSPYGTGGMDEQYF.